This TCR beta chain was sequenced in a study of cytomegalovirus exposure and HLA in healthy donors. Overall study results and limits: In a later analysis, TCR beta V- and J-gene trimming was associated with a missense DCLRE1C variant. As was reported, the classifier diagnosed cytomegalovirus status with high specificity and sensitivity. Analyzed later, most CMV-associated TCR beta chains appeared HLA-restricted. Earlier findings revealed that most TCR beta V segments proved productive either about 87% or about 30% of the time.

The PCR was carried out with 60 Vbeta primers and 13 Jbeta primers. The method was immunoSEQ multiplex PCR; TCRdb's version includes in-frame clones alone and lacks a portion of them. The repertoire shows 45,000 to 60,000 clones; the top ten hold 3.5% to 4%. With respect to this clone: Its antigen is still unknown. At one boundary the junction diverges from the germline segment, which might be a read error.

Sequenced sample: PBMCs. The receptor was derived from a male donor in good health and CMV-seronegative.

This CDR3 reads CASSLDTAVNEQFF. The DNA for the CDR3 is TGTGCTAGCAGCTTAGATACGGCGGTAAATGAGCAGTTCTTC. This chain uses TRBV7-7 with TRBJ2-1, with no clear D. CDR1 and CDR2 (germline): SSHAT, FNYEAQ (reference sequence). This CDR3 spans 14 amino acids.